These 21 T cell receptor beta chains came from one sample sequenced in a study of breast tumors, draining lymph nodes, adjacent tissues. Each CDR3 protein gets one entry after TCRdb re-called the multiplex PCR reads with MiXCR. The sample lists over 150,000 distinct CDR3 sequences; 30% to 35% were seen once. Breast cancer patients provided tissue from their axillary draining lymph nodes. The sequenced material came from axillary lymph node tissue. All receptors derive from a female donor with breast cancer. Some clones in this sample may be carry-over from other donors' samples.

Comment on this clonotype: A much larger clone lies a single base off, so this may be a read error. The chain combines TRBV20-1 with TRBJ2-3; the match to TRBD2 covers 10 bases. V shed 0 bases and J 8 bases; nucleotides not matched to a gene: 5. CDR3 length: 14 amino acids. The germline V gene has CDR1 DFQATT and CDR2 SNEGSKA (reference sequence). CDR3 region: CSARDSGGPATQYF. For the CDR3, the DNA is TGCAGTGCTAGAGATAGCGGGGGGCCAGCTACGCAGTATTTT.

Worth noting for this clonotype: The conserved closing phenylalanine or tryptophan is absent in this CDR3, likely reflecting a read error. It is unclear where the CDR3 begins or ends on the DNA, so no DNA is shown, and the CDR3 is as TCRdb lists it. The V gene is TRBV29-1, the J gene TRBJ2-2; the D call of TRBD2 is as the table states it, not checked on the DNA. Germline CDR1 SQVTM, CDR2 ANQGSEA. Counting both end residues, the CDR3 totals 14 amino acids. CDR3 sequence: CSVRLALNTGERMS.

There are many counts of this clonotype. This chain connects TRBV2 to TRBJ2-7, with 7 bases aligning to TRBD2. Losses at the gene ends were 2 bases for V and 3 bases for J; bases not matched to a gene: 7. Germline-derived CDR1 and CDR2 are SNHLY and FYNNEI. The CDR3 totals 15 residues. The CDR3 DNA follows: TGTGCCAGCAGTGAAATGGCGGGAGTTATCTACGAGCAGTACTTC. It specifies CASSEMAGVIYEQYF.

This clonotype was recorded at least ten times. The chain recombines TRBV7-2 with TRBJ1-3, with D perhaps TRBD1 (6 bases). This CDR3 contains 14 residues. Per germline, CDR1 SGHTA and CDR2 FQGNSA. V gave up 4 bases and J gave up 7 bases, with 14 bases separating them. This CDR3 is CASSSSGGWNTIYF. CDR3 nucleotide sequence: TGTGCCAGCAGCTCCTCCGGGGGCTGGAACACCATATATTTT.

This clonotype was detected many times. V is TRBV7-9 and J is TRBJ1-3, with D perhaps TRBD1 (5 bases). Trimming removed 5 bases from V and 0 bases from J, with 11 bases in between. Germline V lookup: CDR1 SEHNR, CDR2 FQNEAQ (reference sequence). CDR3 size: 15 residues. CDR3 coding DNA: TGTGCCAGCAGCCGAGAGGGACTCTCTGGAAACACCATATATTTT. Translation: CASSREGLSGNTIYF.

This clonotype was detected ten times or more. This chain uses TRBV6-5 with TRBJ1-3; D gene unclear. Between the trimmed V and J ends, which lost 6 bases and 0 bases, there was a span of 12 bases. Germline CDR1 MNHEY, CDR2 SVGAGI. The CDR3 has 15 amino acids. CDR3 DNA: TGTGCCAGCAGACCCGCTACCTTCTCTGGAAACACCATATATTTT. Its protein product is CASRPATFSGNTIYF.

This clonotype was recorded many times. This rearrangement joins TRBV4-1 to TRBJ2-2; 13 bases are shared with TRBD2. Germline lookup yields CDR1 MGHRA and CDR2 YSYEKL. CDR3 size: 16 residues. Losses at the gene ends were 4 bases for V and 4 bases for J; bases not matched to a gene: 3. The CDR3 region has the DNA TGCGCCAGCAGCCCACGGACTAGCGGGAGCACCGGGGAGCTGTTTTTT. Translating gives CASSPRTSGSTGELFF.

Details on this clonotype: A much larger clone sits a single nucleotide away, making a read error possible. No conserved phenylalanine or tryptophan is present at the end of the CDR3, so a read error is the likely explanation. V is TRBV7-2 and J is TRBJ2-5, with 8 bases matching TRBD1. CDR1 and CDR2 (germline): SGHTA, FQGNSA. Trimming cost V 5 bases and J 2 bases; bases outside gene matches: 7. The CDR3 contains 15 residues. The CDR3 DNA reads as TGTGCCAGCAGCCAAGACCAGGGGGCGCAAGAGACCCAGTACTCC. As protein: CASSQDQGAQETQYS.

In its sample, this clonotype was seen many times. This chain joins TRBV5-4 and TRBJ2-7, with D uncertain. Germline V CDR1 and CDR2: SGHNT, YYREEE (reference sequence). The CDR3 is made up of 13 amino acids. The V and J ends lost 5 bases and 7 bases respectively, with 16 bases between them. The CDR3 DNA follows: TGTGCCAGCAGATACGGGCCGTTGGGTGAGCAGTACTTC. It encodes CASRYGPLGEQYF.

This clonotype was seen ten or more times. J is TRBJ2-1 and V is TRBV29-1; 12 nucleotides line up with TRBD2. The germline V gene encodes CDR1 SQVTM and CDR2 ANQGSEA. J lost 0 bases, V lost 6 bases, and 6 bases had no gene match. The CDR3 contains 16 residues. The CDR3 DNA reads TGCAGCGTACTCTCTAGCGGGGGGGACTCCTACAATGAGCAGTTCTTC. It encodes CSVLSSGGDSYNEQFF.

This rearrangement joins TRBV7-8 to TRBJ1-2; D not resolved. This CDR3 is built from 15 residues. The germline gives CDR1 SGHVS, CDR2 FQNEAQ. Trimming shortened V by 1 base and J by 12 bases, and 21 bases separated the two germline ends. CDR3 in DNA: TGTGCCAGCAGCTTAGGTCCACAGAGAAGCTCTGGAAACACCTTC. Translating it yields CASSLGPQRSSGNTF.

A word on this clonotype: At one of its ends the junction is not consistent with the germline gene, which may arise from a read error. This chain connects TRBV3-1 to TRBJ2-2, with D possibly matching TRBD2 (5 bases). CDR1 LGHDT and CDR2 YNNKEL come from the germline V gene (reference sequence). The CDR3 length is 14 residues. The CDR3 is CASSQPRGPGELFF. CDR3 sequence (DNA): TGTGCCAGCAGCCAGCCCCGCGGACCCGGGGAGCTGTTTTTC.

Details on this clonotype: Its ends do not fully match the called genes, so a read error is possible. The V gene is TRBV6-6, the J gene TRBJ1-4; 12 bases fit TRBD1. Germline CDR1 reads MNHNY; CDR2 reads SVGAGI (reference sequence). This CDR3 comprises 16 residues. As DNA, the CDR3 is TGTGCCAGCAGTCACTCGGGACAGGGGGCGGATGAAAAACTGTTTTTT. It encodes CASSHSGQGADEKLFF.

This clonotype came up many times. The V gene is TRBV9, the J gene TRBJ2-7; tentatively, D is TRBD1 or TRBD2 (6 bases each). From germline, CDR1 is SGDLS and CDR2 YYNGEE. The CDR3 is made up of 12 amino acids. V was cut by 4 bases and J by 6 bases, with 11 bases left in between. CDR3 sequence: CASSQQGLEQYF. In DNA form, the CDR3 reads TGTGCCAGCAGCCAACAGGGACTCGAGCAGTACTTC.

Concerning this clonotype itself: The junction and the germline gene differ at one end; a read error may be behind it. V usage is TRBV19 and J usage is TRBJ2-7; tentatively, D is TRBD1 or TRBD2 (5 bases each). CDR3 length: 19 residues. Germline V CDR1 and CDR2: LNHDA, SQIVND (reference sequence). DNA for the CDR3: TGTGCCAGTAGTGGAGCCCCAAATAGTGGGACGACCCATGTATACGGGCAGTACTTC. Encoded protein: CASSGAPNSGTTHVYGQYF.

V usage is TRBV20-1 and J usage is TRBJ2-5, with TRBD1 matching over 11 bases. Per germline, CDR1 DFQATT and CDR2 SNEGSKA (reference sequence). The CDR3 sequence is 15 residues long. The trim removed 8 bases at V and 0 bases at J, leaving 8 bases unmatched. The CDR3 reads CSSSTDRGHQETQYF. The CDR3 DNA sequence: TGCAGTTCTTCTACGGACAGGGGGCACCAAGAGACCCAGTACTTC.

The chain carries TRBV2 and TRBJ2-7; 13 nucleotides agree with TRBD2. The V and J ends lost 6 bases and 6 bases, in that order; junction bases with no gene match: 2. The CDR3 runs to 13 residues. The germline V gene encodes CDR1 SNHLY and CDR2 FYNNEI. The CDR3 loop is CASSGTSGTEQYF. Written as DNA, the CDR3 is TGTGCCAGCAGCGGGACTAGCGGGACCGAGCAGTACTTC.

This clonotype occurred many times. The V gene is TRBV4-1, the J gene TRBJ1-3; D is undetermined. The germline V gene encodes CDR1 MGHRA and CDR2 YSYEKL. V was trimmed by 1 base and J by 4 bases, leaving 17 bases between them. This CDR3 has 17 amino acids. CDR3 sequence (DNA): TGCGCCAGCAGCCAAGGTGGTGGTAAGGGAAGGGGAAACACCATATATTTT. Translating it yields CASSQGGGKGRGNTIYF.

To note about this clonotype: The junction differs from germline at one of its ends, possibly a read error. V and J are TRBV5-5 and TRBJ1-2; D perhaps matches TRBD1 (6 bases). The CDR3 consists of 12 residues. Germline V lookup: CDR1 SGHKS, CDR2 YYEKEE (reference sequence). This chain's CDR3 is CASSQTSGGSTF. CDR3 DNA sequence: TGTGCCAGCAGCCAGACTAGCGGGGGCTCCACCTTC.

The chain carries TRBV6-1 and TRBJ2-7, with D perhaps TRBD2 (7 bases). Trimming cost V 6 bases and J 3 bases, with 18 bases left between them. CDR1 is MNHNS, CDR2 SASEGT, per germline. The CDR3 consists of 15 residues. CDR3 nucleotide sequence: TGTGCCAGCAGCTTGAGGGGGGGCGTTGGCTACGAGCAGTACTTC. Residues: CASSLRGGVGYEQYF.

This clonotype occurred a few times. Since a much larger clone is just one base distant, this may be a read error. The chain joins TRBV5-4 to TRBJ2-5, with 10 bases lining up with TRBD1. V was clipped by 4 bases and J by 2 bases; unmatched bases: 2. The CDR3 is 14 residues long. Germline V gene data show CDR1 as SGHNT and CDR2 as YYREEE (reference sequence). The chain's CDR3 is CASSGTGAQETQYF. Here the CDR3 DNA reads TGTGCCAGCAGCGGGACAGGGGCACAAGAGACCCAGTACTTC.